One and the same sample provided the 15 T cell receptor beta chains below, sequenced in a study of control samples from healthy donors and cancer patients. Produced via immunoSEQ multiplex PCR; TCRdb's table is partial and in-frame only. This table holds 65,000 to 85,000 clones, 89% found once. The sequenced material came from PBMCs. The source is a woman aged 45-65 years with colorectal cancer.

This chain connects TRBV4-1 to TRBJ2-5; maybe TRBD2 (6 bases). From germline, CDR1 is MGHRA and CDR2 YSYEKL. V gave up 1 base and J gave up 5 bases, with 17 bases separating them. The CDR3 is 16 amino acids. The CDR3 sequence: CASSQAGTPAGETQYF. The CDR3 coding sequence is TGCGCCAGCAGCCAAGCCGGGACTCCGGCTGGGGAGACCCAGTACTTC.

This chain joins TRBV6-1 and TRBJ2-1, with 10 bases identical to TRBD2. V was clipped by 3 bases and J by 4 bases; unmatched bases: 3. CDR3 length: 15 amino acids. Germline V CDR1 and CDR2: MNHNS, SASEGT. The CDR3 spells CASSDSGGRYNEQFF. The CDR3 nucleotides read TGTGCCAGCAGTGATAGCGGGGGGCGATACAATGAGCAGTTCTTC.

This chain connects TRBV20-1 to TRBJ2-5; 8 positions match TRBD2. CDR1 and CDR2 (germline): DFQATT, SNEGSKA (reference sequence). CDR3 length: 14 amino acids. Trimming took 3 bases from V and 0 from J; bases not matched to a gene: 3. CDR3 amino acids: CSASRGGNQETQYF. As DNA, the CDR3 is TGCAGTGCTAGTCGCGGGGGGAACCAAGAGACCCAGTACTTC.

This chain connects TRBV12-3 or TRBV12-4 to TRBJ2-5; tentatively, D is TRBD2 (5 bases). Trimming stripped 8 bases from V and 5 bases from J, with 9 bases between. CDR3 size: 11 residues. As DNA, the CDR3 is TGTGCCAGCGCCAGAGGGGAGACCCAGTACTTC. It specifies CASARGETQYF.

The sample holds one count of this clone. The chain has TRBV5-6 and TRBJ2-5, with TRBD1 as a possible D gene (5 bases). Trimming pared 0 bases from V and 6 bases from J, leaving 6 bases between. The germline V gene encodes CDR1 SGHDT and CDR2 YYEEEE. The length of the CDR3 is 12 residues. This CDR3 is CASSLDRKTQYF. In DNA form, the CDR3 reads TGTGCCAGCAGCTTGGACAGGAAGACCCAGTACTTC.

The chain's CDR3 is CASSKGTGALYNEQFF. In nucleotides, the CDR3 is TGTGCCAGCAGCAAGGGGACAGGGGCGTTATACAATGAGCAGTTCTTC. The rearrangement links TRBV5-5 to TRBJ2-1, with TRBD1 matching 10 bases. Per the germline V gene, CDR1 is SGHKS and CDR2 is YYEKEE (reference sequence). V gave up 4 bases and J gave up 4 bases; unmatched junction bases: 8. This CDR3 is built from 16 residues.

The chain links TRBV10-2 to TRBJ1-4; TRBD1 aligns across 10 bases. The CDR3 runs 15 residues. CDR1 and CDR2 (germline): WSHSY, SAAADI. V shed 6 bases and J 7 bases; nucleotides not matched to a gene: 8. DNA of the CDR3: TGCGCCAGCAGCTCGAGAGGGACAGGGGCTGAAAAACTGTTTTTT. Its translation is CASSSRGTGAEKLFF.

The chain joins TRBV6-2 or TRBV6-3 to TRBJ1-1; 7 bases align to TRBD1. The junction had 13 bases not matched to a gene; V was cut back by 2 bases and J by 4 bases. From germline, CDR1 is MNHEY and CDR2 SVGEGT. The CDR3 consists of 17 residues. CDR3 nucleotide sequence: TGTGCCAGCAGTTACCCCCGACAGGGAAGTATAATCACTGAAGCTTTCTTT. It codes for CASSYPRQGSIITEAFF.

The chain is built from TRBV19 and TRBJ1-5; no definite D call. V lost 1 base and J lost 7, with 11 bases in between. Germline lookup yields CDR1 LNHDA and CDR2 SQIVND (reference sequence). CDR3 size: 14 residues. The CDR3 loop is CASSIAPSRQPQHF. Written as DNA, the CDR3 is TGTGCCAGTAGTATAGCCCCTTCTCGGCAGCCCCAGCATTTT.

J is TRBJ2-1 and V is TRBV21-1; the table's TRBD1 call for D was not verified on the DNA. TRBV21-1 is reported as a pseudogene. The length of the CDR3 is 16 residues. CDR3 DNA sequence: TGTGCCAGCAGCAAGCCGGGACAGATCTTCTACAATGAGCAGTTCTTC. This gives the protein CASSKPGQIFYNEQFF.

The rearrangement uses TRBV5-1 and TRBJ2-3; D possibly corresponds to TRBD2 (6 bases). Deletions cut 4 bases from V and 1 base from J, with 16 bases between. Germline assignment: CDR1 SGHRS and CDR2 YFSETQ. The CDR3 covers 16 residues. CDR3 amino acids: CASSPQTGGRTDTQYF. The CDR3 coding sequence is TGCGCCAGCAGCCCACAGACCGGGGGACGCACAGATACGCAGTATTTT.

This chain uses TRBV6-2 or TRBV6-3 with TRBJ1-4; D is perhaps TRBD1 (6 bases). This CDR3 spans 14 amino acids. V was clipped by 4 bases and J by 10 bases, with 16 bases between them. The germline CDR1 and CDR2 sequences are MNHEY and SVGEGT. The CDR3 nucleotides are TGTGCCAGCAGTTCCCGGGACATCCTTGCAAAACTGTTTTTT. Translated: CASSSRDILAKLFF.

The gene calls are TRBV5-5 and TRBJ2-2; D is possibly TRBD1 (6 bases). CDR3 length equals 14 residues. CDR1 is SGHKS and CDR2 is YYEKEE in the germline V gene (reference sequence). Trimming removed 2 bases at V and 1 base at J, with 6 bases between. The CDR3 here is CASSLGGNTGELFF. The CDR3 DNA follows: TGTGCCAGCAGCTTAGGGGGGAACACCGGGGAGCTGTTTTTT.

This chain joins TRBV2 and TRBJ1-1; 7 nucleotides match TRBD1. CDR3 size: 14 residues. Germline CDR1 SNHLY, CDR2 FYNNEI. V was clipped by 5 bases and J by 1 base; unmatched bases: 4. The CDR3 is CASSYRQGNTEAFF. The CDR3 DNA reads TGTGCCAGCAGTTACAGACAGGGGAACACTGAAGCTTTCTTT.

DNA of the CDR3: TGTGCCATCAAGGAGGGGGCAGGCTATAATTCACCCCTCCACTTT. Its translation: CAIKEGAGYNSPLHF. V usage is TRBV10-3 and J usage is TRBJ1-6; the match to TRBD1 covers 7 bases. The CDR3 runs to 15 residues. Germline V lookup: CDR1 ENHRY, CDR2 SYGVKD. V was pared by 7 bases and J by 3 bases, with 6 bases of the junction left unmatched.